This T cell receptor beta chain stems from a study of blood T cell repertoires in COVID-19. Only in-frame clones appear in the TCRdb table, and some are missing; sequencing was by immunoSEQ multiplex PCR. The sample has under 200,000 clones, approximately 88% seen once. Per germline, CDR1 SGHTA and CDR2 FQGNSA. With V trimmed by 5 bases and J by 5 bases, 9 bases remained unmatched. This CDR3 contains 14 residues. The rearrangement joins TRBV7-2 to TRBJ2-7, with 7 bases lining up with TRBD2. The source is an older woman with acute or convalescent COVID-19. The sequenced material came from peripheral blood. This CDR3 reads CASSLRLATNEQYF. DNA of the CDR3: TGTGCCAGCAGCCTCCGACTAGCTACTAACGAGCAGTACTTC.